The entry below gives a single T cell receptor (beta chain) sequence along with its context. Trimming removed 3 bases at V and 8 bases at J, with 19 bases between. The CDR3 loop spans 15 amino acids. Germline assignment: CDR1 MNHNS and CDR2 SASEGT. Original handling: From reference gene primer amplification, estimates of nucleated cell counts were derived. The table came from immunoSEQ multiplex PCR; TCRdb's copy has only in-frame clones and leaves some out. V, J and clone size are those of that table, while D and trimming were read from the DNA. Of more than 150,000 clones listed, 90% are singletons. These data originate in a study of blood T cell repertoires in COVID-19. Study context: The analysed material was cDNA or gDNA that came from T cells, B-cell-depleted T cells, or PBMCs.

The sample was peripheral blood. The sequence was obtained from a middle-aged man with acute or convalescent COVID-19. This chain uses TRBV6-1 with TRBJ1-1; no definite D call. The CDR3 spells CASSDMGKSVWEAFF. The CDR3 DNA is TGTGCCAGCAGTGATATGGGTAAGAGCGTATGGGAAGCTTTCTTT.